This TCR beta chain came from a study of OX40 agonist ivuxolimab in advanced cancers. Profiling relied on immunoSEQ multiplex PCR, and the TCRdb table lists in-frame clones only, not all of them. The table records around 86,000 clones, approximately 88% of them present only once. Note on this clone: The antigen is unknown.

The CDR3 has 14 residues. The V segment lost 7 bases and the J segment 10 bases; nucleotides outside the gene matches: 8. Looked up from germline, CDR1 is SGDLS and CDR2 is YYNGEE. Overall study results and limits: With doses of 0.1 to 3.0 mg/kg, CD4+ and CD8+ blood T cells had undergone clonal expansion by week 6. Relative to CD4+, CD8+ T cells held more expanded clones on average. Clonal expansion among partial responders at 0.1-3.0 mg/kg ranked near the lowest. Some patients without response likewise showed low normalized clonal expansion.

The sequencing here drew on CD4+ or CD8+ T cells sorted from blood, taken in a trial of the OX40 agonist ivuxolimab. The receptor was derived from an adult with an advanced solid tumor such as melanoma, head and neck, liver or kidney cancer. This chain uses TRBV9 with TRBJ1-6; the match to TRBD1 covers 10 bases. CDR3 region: CASAGTGVGSPLHF. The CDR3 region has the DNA TGTGCCAGCGCCGGGACAGGGGTAGGGTCACCCCTCCACTTT.